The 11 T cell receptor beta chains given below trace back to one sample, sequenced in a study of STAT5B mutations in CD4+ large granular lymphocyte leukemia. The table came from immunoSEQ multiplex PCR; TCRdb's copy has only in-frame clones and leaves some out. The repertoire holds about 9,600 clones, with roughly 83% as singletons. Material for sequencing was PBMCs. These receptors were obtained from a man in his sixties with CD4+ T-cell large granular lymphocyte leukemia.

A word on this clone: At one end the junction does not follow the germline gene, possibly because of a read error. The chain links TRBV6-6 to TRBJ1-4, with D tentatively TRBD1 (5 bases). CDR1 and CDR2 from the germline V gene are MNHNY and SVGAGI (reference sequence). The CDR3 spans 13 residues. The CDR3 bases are TGTGCGAGCAGCAGGGACTATAATGAAAAACTGTTTTTT. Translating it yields CASSRDYNEKLFF.

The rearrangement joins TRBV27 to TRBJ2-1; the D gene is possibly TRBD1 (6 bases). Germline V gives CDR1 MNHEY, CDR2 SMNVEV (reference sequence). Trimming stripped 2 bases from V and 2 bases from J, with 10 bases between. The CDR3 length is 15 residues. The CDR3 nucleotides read TGTGCCAGCAGTTTACAGGGGTTTACCTACAATGAGCAGTTCTTC. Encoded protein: CASSLQGFTYNEQFF.

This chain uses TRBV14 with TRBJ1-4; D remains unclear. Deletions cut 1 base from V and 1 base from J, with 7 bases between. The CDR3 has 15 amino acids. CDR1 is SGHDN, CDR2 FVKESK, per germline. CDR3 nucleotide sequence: TGTGCCAGCAGCCAAGTACGGGGAACTAATGAAAAACTGTTTTTT. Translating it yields CASSQVRGTNEKLFF.

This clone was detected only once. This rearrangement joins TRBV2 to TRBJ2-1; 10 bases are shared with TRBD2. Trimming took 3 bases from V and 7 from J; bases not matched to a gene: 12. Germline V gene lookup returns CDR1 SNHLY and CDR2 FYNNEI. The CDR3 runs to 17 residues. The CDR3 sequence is CASSERGPAGGRNEQFF. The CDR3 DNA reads TGTGCCAGCAGTGAGCGGGGTCCAGCGGGAGGGAGGAATGAGCAGTTCTTC.

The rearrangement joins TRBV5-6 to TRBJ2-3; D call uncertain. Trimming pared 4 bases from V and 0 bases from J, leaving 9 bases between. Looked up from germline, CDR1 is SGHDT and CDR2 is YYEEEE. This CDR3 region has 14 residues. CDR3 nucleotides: TGTGCCAGCAGCCAAGGGATGAGCACAGATACGCAGTATTTT. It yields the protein CASSQGMSTDTQYF.

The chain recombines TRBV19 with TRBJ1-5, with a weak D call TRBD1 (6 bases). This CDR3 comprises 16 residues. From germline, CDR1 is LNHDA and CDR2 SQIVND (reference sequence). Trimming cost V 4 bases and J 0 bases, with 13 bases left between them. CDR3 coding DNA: TGTGCCAGTAGTAGCCAAGGACAGCCTAGCAATCAGCCCCAGCATTTT. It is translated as CASSSQGQPSNQPQHF.

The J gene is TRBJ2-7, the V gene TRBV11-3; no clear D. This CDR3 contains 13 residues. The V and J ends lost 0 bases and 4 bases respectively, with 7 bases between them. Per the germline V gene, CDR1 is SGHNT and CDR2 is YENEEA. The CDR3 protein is CASSLEWGYEQYF. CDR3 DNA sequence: TGTGCCAGCAGCTTAGAATGGGGATACGAGCAGTACTTC.

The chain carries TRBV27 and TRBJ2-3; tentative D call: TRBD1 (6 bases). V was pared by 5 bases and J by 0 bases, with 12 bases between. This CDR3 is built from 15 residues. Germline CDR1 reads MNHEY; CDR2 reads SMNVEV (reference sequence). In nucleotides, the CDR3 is TGTGCCAGCAGTCTCGAGACAGGAAGCACAGATACGCAGTATTTT. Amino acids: CASSLETGSTDTQYF.

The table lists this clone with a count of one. CDR3 sequence (DNA): TGTGCCAGCACCCTGGGAGGGTTTATGTACGAGCAGTACTTC. Protein sequence: CASTLGGFMYEQYF. This chain connects TRBV28 to TRBJ2-7; 7 nucleotides line up with TRBD2. V was clipped by 7 bases and J by 4 bases; unmatched bases: 10. Germline assignment: CDR1 MDHEN and CDR2 SYDVKM. The CDR3 spans 14 residues. Supplemented by reference TRBV28 and TRBJ2-7, the full variable domain reads DVKVTQSSRYLVKRTGEKVFLECVQDMDHENMFWYRQDPGLGLRLIYFSYDVKMKEKGDIPEGYSVSREKKERFSLILESASTNQTSMYLCASTLGGFMYEQYFGPGTRLTVT.

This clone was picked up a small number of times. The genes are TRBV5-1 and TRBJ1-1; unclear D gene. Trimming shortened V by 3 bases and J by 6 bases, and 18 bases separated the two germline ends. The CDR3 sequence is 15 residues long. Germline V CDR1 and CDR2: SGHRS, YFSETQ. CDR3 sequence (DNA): TGCGCCAGCAGCTCGGAGTCGGGGAGATCGGCTGAAGCTTTCTTT. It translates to CASSSESGRSAEAFF. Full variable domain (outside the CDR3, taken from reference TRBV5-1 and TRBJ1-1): KAGVTQTPRYLIKTRGQQVTLSCSPISGHRSVSWYQQTPGQGLQFLFEYFSETQRNKGNFPGRFSGRQFSNSRSEMNVSTLELGDSALYLCASSSESGRSAEAFFGQGTRLTVV.

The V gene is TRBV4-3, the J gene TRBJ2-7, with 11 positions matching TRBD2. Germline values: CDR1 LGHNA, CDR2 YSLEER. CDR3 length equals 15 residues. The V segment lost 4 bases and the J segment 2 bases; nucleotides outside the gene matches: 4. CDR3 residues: CASSLGTSGTYEQYF. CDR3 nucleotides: TGCGCCAGCAGCCTTGGGACTAGCGGAACCTACGAGCAGTACTTC.